The following is a T cell receptor (beta chain) sequence with its context. The germline V gene has CDR1 SGHAT and CDR2 FQNNGV. Trimming cost V 5 bases and J 5 bases; bases outside gene matches: 9. CDR3 length equals 17 residues. Libraries were prepared by immunoSEQ multiplex PCR; TCRdb keeps only in-frame clonotypes and omits some of them. Of 300,000 or so clones listed, almost 90% are singletons. The source of the sample is a study of blood T cell repertoires in COVID-19. Across the whole study: The samples span acute and convalescent COVID-19 from the United States, Italy and Spain. Sample material is recorded as cDNA or gDNA derived from T cells, B-cell-depleted T cells, or PBMCs.

It was during active infection that Seattle patients were enrolled and then longitudinally followed. This sequence was found in a young woman with COVID-19, enrolled during active disease. The chain employs TRBV11-2 and TRBJ2-2; TRBD2 aligns across 12 bases. Sequencing input: peripheral blood. DNA for the CDR3: TGTGCCAGCAGCCCTGGGCTAGCGGGAGGGCGTACCGGGGAGCTGTTTTTT. Translating gives CASSPGLAGGRTGELFF.